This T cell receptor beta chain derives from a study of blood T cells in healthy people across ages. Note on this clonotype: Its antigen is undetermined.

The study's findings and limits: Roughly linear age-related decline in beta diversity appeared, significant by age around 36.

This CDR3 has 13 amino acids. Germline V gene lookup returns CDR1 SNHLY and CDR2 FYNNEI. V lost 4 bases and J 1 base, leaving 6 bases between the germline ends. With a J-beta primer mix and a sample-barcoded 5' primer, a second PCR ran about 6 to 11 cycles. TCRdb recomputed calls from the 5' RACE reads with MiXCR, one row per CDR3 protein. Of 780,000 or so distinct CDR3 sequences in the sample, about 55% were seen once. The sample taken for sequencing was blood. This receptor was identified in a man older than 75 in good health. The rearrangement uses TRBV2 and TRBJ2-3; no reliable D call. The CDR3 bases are TGTGCCAGCAGTGTAACTCGCACAGATACGCAGTATTTT. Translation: CASSVTRTDTQYF.